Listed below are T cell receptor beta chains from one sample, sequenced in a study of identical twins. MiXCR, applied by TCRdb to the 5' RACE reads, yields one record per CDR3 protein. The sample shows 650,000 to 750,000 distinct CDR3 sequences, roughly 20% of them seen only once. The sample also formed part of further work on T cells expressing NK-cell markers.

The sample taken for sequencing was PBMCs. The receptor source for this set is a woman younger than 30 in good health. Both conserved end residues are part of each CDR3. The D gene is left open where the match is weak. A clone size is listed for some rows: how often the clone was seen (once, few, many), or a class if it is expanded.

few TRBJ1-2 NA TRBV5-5 TGTGCCAGCAGCTTTGGGCAAGCAATGGCTAACTATGGCTACACCTTC CASSFGQAMANYGYTF
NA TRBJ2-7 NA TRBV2 TGTGCCAGCAGTGGGCGGAGCCAGCAGTACTTC CASSGRSQQYF
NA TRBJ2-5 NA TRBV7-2 TGTGCCAGCAGCTTGGTTATTAGTGAGACCCAGTACTTC CASSLVISETQYF
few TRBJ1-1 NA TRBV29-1 TGCAGCGTTCAAGGGACCCAGAACACTGAAGCTTTCTTT CSVQGTQNTEAFF
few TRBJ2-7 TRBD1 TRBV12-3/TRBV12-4 TGTGCCAGCAGTACCGGGACAGGGGTGTCCGAGCAGTACTTC CASSTGTGVSEQYF
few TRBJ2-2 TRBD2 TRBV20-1 TGCAGTGCTAGTCTAGCGGGGGGTCACACCGGGGAGCTGTTTTTT CSASLAGGHTGELFF
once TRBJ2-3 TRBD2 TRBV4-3 TGCGCCAGCAGCCAGCGGGGTCGGCTAGCGGGATTCACAGATACGCAGTATTTT CASSQRGRLAGFTDTQYF
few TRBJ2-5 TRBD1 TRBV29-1 TGCAGCGTTCTTGACAGGGGAGGAGAGACCCAGTACTTC CSVLDRGGETQYF
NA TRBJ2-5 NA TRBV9 TGTGCCAGCAGCCCCGCAGACTCCCAAGAGACCCAGTACTTC CASSPADSQETQYF
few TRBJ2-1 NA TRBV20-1 TGCAGTGCTATACCGGGACCTGCCCCCAATGAGCAGTTCTTC CSAIPGPAPNEQFF
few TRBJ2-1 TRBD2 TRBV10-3 TGTGCCATCAGGGGCAGCGGGACCGCCTACAATGAGCAGTTCTTC CAIRGSGTAYNEQFF
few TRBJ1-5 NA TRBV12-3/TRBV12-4 TGTGCCAGCAGGCCGGACAGTACCAATCAGCCCCAGCATTTT CASRPDSTNQPQHF